This TCR beta chain was sequenced for a study of T-cell memory formation after mild COVID-19 (dated by TCRdb to the early 2020s). Study-level background: TCR sequence clusters from the two donors were found to be largely donor specific. Longitudinal TCRalpha and TCRbeta repertoire sequencing tracked T-cell clones expanding and contracting after mild COVID-19 in a couple of donors. Two young, previously healthy adult volunteers, one female and one male, were included in the cohort.

PBMCs were isolated by Ficoll-Paque density gradient centrifugation. As regards this clonotype: The specificity of this receptor is unknown. Qualities for individual bases were not recorded, and no much larger clone is one base off.

CDR1 and CDR2 are read off the germline V gene as SQVTM and ANQGSEA. The CDR3, cysteine through phenylalanine, is 13 amino acids long. The read is trimmed to its CDR3 DNA, 39 bases read in frame from base 1. The V and J ends are trimmed by 3 bases and 0 bases, leaving 8 bases between them. Summary of the overall study and its limitations: The second-wave clones that peaked on day 37 were not confirmed to be SARS-CoV-2 specific. Clones contracting from day 15 to 85 had balanced CD4/CD8 phenotypes, while a second wave expanding from day 15 to 37 was biased towards CD4+. Contracting CD4+ clones were found mainly in CM and EM memory subsets, while CD8+ clones were enriched in EMRA. Only two mild cases were covered in the study, and larger cohorts including severe cases with pre-infection samples were considered necessary. The detection of some responding clones in pre-infection memory suggests that pre-existing cross-reactive memory T cells joined the SARS-CoV-2 response.

Sequencing used an Illumina NovaSeq 6000. TCRalpha and TCRbeta cDNA libraries were constructed by 5'RACE with constant-segment primers, with sample barcodes and unique molecular identifiers being introduced. RNA was extracted from every sample with Trizol reagent. Library amplification was performed in two PCR steps, and a second sample barcode and Illumina TruSeq adapters were introduced in the second step. Libraries were sequenced on an Illumina NovaSeq with 2 x 150 bp paired-end reads. The original pipeline was this. Reads were demultiplexed and collapsed into UMI-guided consensus sequences with migec v1.2.7. Using mixcr v2.1.11, UMI consensuses were aligned to TRA and TRB V and J templates and then assembled into clonotypes. A clonotype was counted as expanded or contracted only if both edgeR and NoisET called the change significant, with noise models trained on biological replicates. For edgeR calls, the thresholds were a false discovery rate-adjusted p below 0.01 and a log2 fold-change of 1. As an exploratory analysis of dynamics, max-normalized trajectories of the 1000 most abundant clonotypes were examined by PCA with hierarchical clustering. Separately sequenced CD4+ and CD8+ repertoires were used to assign the CD4 or CD8 phenotype of responding clones. TCRdb applied fastp at Q25 and MiXCR to the public reads, then kept only in-frame beta chains. Every entry covers one CDR3 protein and lists the most common genes and DNA from its rows. What appears here as the V and J calls and clone size reflects TCRdb's work, not the paper's. This sample is represented by around 300,000 distinct CDR3 sequences; under 15% of them were singletons. The ten most abundant clones make up 20% to 25% of the sample.

The chain links TRBV29-1 with TRBJ1-1; TRBD1 is possibly the D segment (5 matching bases). The sample consisted of PBMCs or a T cell subset sorted from them (not recorded which). This clonotype was obtained from a man between 18 and 35 years old who had mild COVID-19 (a few samples of this study predate the infection). The sample titles of this study are shuffled in the database, so cell type and time point are left out; the donor was told from shared clones. The CDR3: CSVEGRVNTEAFF. The base sequence is TGCAGCGTTGAGGGCAGGGTGAACACTGAAGCTTTCTTT.